This T cell receptor beta chain was observed in a study of CD8 T cells in Susac syndrome. Blood CD8+ and CD4+ T cells underwent high-throughput TCR beta sequencing. Recently defined diagnostic criteria for definite or probable disease were fulfilled by Susac syndrome patients. After extraction with the RNeasy kit, roughly 0.45 to 1 ug of the RNA was reverse transcribed using random hexamers. TCRdb processed the immunoSEQ multiplex PCR reads anew with MiXCR; each CDR3 protein has one entry. This table has approximately 190,000 distinct CDR3 sequences, approximately 96% appearing once. V lost 1 base and J lost 2, with 11 bases in between. The CDR3 extends over 15 amino acids. Germline CDR1 reads LGHNA; CDR2 reads YNFKEQ.

This chain connects TRBV4-2 to TRBJ2-5; D is perhaps TRBD1 (5 bases). The specimen sequenced was CD4+ T cells from PBMCs. The clonotype originates from a human donor with Susac syndrome. CDR3 DNA: TGTGCCAGCAGCCAAGCGTTAGGGGTTCAAGAGACCCAGTACTTC. Translated, it gives CASSQALGVQETQYF.